The 2 T cell receptor beta chains reported below all come from one sample, sequenced in a study of radiation and T cells in renal cell carcinoma. Libraries were prepared by immunoSEQ multiplex PCR; TCRdb keeps only in-frame clonotypes and omits some of them. Of about 88,000 clones listed, approximately 86% are singletons. Time point in this sample: baseline pretreatment blood. Treatment here: 15 Gy SBRT to primary tumor, nephrectomy 4 weeks later. The sequencing used blood, collected from a patient whose treatment included radiotherapy and nephrectomy. The receptors derive from a man aged 45 to 65 with renal cell carcinoma.

This clone was detected only once. J is TRBJ2-2 and V is TRBV10-3; TRBD1 agrees at 7 bases. Germline trimming cut 6 bases from V and 2 bases from J; bases unmatched to any gene: 12. Germline V gives CDR1 ENHRY, CDR2 SYGVKD. This CDR3 comprises 17 residues. The CDR3 here is CAISTGARSINTGELFF. The CDR3 DNA follows: TGTGCCATCAGCACAGGGGCCCGATCAATAAACACCGGGGAGCTGTTTTTT.

The V call is TRBV19, the J call TRBJ2-3; 9 bases match TRBD1. Germline values: CDR1 LNHDA, CDR2 SQIVND (reference sequence). The CDR3 loop spans 14 amino acids. V lost 7 bases and J lost 7; bases outside the gene matches: 9. The CDR3: CASTPGQGPHTQYF. CDR3 in DNA: TGTGCCAGTACCCCGGGACAGGGTCCACATACGCAGTATTTT.